The present T cell receptor (beta chain) was sequenced within a study of blood T cells in healthy people across ages. This clonotype occurred a few times. Just one base apart from a much larger clone, this may be a read error. Losses at the gene ends were 3 bases for V and 11 bases for J; bases not matched to a gene: 14. Germline V CDR1 and CDR2: SQVTM, ANQGSEA. This CDR3 spans 14 amino acids. For the second PCR, which ran for about 6 to 12 cycles, a sample-barcoded 5' primer and a J-beta primer mix were used. TCRdb called the 5' RACE reads again in MiXCR, with one record for every CDR3 protein. The data contain 910,000 or so distinct CDR3 sequences, 51% of them singletons.

The receptor was derived from a woman aged 55-69 years in good health. V usage is TRBV29-1 and J usage is TRBJ2-5; 8 bases agree with TRBD1. The sequencing sample was made of blood. The CDR3 is CSVETATGASKQYF. CDR3 bases: TGCAGCGTTGAGACCGCGACAGGGGCGTCTAAGCAGTACTTC.